The 29 T cell receptor beta chains reported below all come from one sample, sequenced in a study of metastatic and nonmetastatic thyroid tumors. Ahead of thyroid surgery, no patient had received treatment of any kind. TCRdb re-called the PCR reads through MiXCR. Among about 16,000 clones listed, roughly 29% were seen once. Source material: blood. Receptors were obtained from a female donor with papillary thyroid cancer or a benign thyroid nodule (not recorded which). Some clones in this sample may be carry-over from other donors' samples.

V and J are TRBV11-2 and TRBJ2-3; 8 bases align to TRBD2. Germline V lookup: CDR1 SGHAT, CDR2 FQNNGV. The CDR3 is 16 residues long. The V and J ends lost 5 bases and 4 bases, in that order; junction bases with no gene match: 11. In nucleotides, the CDR3 is TGTGCCAGCAGCGACCGCCGGGGGGGCCCTTCAGATACGCAGTATTTT. This sequence encodes CASSDRRGGPSDTQYF. The full variable domain, with the rest looked up from reference TRBV11-2 and TRBJ2-3, is EAGVAQSPRYKIIEKRQSVAFWCNPISGHATLYWYQQILGQGPKLLIQFQNNGVVDDSQLPKDRFSAERLKGVDSTLKIQPAKLEDSAVYLCASSDRRGGPSDTQYFGPGTRLTVL.

This clone counts as medium-sized. The rearrangement links TRBV20-1 to TRBJ1-2, with D tentatively TRBD1 (6 bases). Trimming left V 3 bases short and J 7 bases short, with 15 bases between. The germline V gene encodes CDR1 DFQATT and CDR2 SNEGSKA (reference sequence). This CDR3 spans 13 amino acids. CDR3: CSARVSTGSGYTF. CDR3 sequence (DNA): TGCAGTGCTAGGGTATCCACAGGGTCTGGCTACACCTTC.

The sample holds many counts of this clone. The V and J genes are TRBV20-1 and TRBJ1-2, with TRBD1 identical over 7 bases. This CDR3 region has 14 residues. Germline loops: CDR1 DFQATT, CDR2 SNEGSKA (reference sequence). The junction had 9 bases not matched to a gene; V was cut back by 4 bases and J by 4 bases. The CDR3, as DNA: TGCAGTGCTATAGACACGGGACAGATCTATGGCTACACCTTC. It is translated as CSAIDTGQIYGYTF.

This clone appeared many times. The chain couples TRBV5-1 to TRBJ2-5; D not resolved. Germline loops: CDR1 SGHRS, CDR2 YFSETQ. The CDR3 runs to 11 residues. The V and J ends lost 2 bases and 8 bases respectively, with 7 bases between them. The CDR3 coding sequence is TGCGCCAGCAGCTTCCTGGGAACCCAGTACTTC. This translates into CASSFLGTQYF.

This clone has a count of ten or more. The V and J genes are TRBV3-1 and TRBJ2-3; TRBD1 might be the D (6 bases). The CDR3 runs 12 residues. The V and J ends lost 4 bases and 6 bases respectively, with 8 bases between them. Germline V lookup: CDR1 LGHDT, CDR2 YNNKEL (reference sequence). The CDR3 reads CASSPRGDTQYF. The CDR3 nucleotides read TGTGCCAGCAGCCCGAGGGGGGATACGCAGTATTTT.

The rearrangement links TRBV14 to TRBJ2-1; TRBD1 aligns across 7 bases. The germline V gene encodes CDR1 SGHDN and CDR2 FVKESK. CDR3 length equals 15 residues. V trimming: 4 bases; J trimming: 2 bases; junction bases outside the gene matches: 5. This CDR3 is CASSPRQGTYNEQFF. CDR3 sequence (DNA): TGTGCCAGCAGCCCACGACAGGGCACCTACAATGAGCAGTTCTTC.

This clone was counted at least ten times. The chain uses TRBV30 and TRBJ2-3, with D perhaps given as TRBD1 or TRBD2 (5 bases each). Trimming left V 1 base short and J 1 base short, with 12 bases between. This CDR3 spans 15 amino acids. CDR1 and CDR2 (germline): GTSNPN, SVGIG (reference sequence). CDR3 region: CAWSAGRGGTDTQYF. In nucleotides, the CDR3 is TGTGCCTGGAGTGCGGGGCGAGGTGGCACAGATACGCAGTATTTT.

This clone was detected once. V gene TRBV7-3 combines with J gene TRBJ2-1, with D possibly being TRBD2 (5 bases). The germline V gene encodes CDR1 SGHTA and CDR2 FQGTGA. This CDR3 contains 15 residues. Trimming left V 5 bases short and J 4 bases short, with 15 bases between. The CDR3 sequence: CASSRGNWDYNEQFF. The CDR3 nucleotides are TGTGCCAGCAGCCGAGGGAATTGGGATTACAATGAGCAGTTCTTC.

This clone has a single count. The V and J genes are TRBV18 and TRBJ2-2, with D possibly TRBD2 on 6 matching bases. V lost 2 bases and J 6 bases, leaving 13 bases between the germline ends. The CDR3 totals 15 residues. The germline V gene has CDR1 KGHSH and CDR2 LQKENI. In nucleotides, the CDR3 is TGTGCCAGCTCACCATTTGTTGCGGGACCCGGGGAGCTGTTTTTT. This translates into CASSPFVAGPGELFF.

Only a few counts were recorded for this clone. The chain has TRBV7-2 and TRBJ2-5; D could derive from TRBD1 or TRBD2 (6 bases each). CDR1 is SGHTA, CDR2 FQGNSA, per germline. CDR3 length: 14 amino acids. With 3 bases removed from V and 5 bases from J, the gap between germline ends came to 13 bases. The CDR3 protein is CASSLRGGWETQYF. The CDR3 DNA reads TGTGCCAGCAGCTTGAGAGGGGGGTGGGAGACCCAGTACTTC.

The CDR3 coding sequence is TGTGCCAGCAGTGATCCAGGGAGGGATACTGAAGCTTTCTTT. Encoded protein: CASSDPGRDTEAFF. The chain couples TRBV6-4 to TRBJ1-1; D is perhaps TRBD1 (5 bases). CDR3 length: 14 amino acids. Germline CDR1 MRHNA, CDR2 SNTAGT. Trimming pared 3 bases from V and 5 bases from J, leaving 13 bases between.

The J gene is TRBJ2-1, the V gene TRBV20-1; perhaps TRBD1 as D (6 bases). Per the germline V gene, CDR1 is DFQATT and CDR2 is SNEGSKA (reference sequence). CDR3 size: 12 residues. V shed 6 bases and J shed 13 bases, with 19 bases lying between them. CDR3 bases: TGCAGTGCGGTTATCCAGGGGTTGGCACAGTTCTTC. Residues: CSAVIQGLAQFF.

This clone is classed as medium-sized. The genes are TRBV18 and TRBJ2-7, with TRBD1 matching 9 bases. Germline lookup yields CDR1 KGHSH and CDR2 LQKENI. The CDR3 runs to 13 residues. V trimming: 4 bases; J trimming: 3 bases; junction bases outside the gene matches: 1. The CDR3 sequence: CASSRTGDYEQYF. CDR3 DNA: TGTGCCAGCTCACGGACAGGGGACTACGAGCAGTACTTC.

This clone was counted at least ten times. The CDR3 sequence is CASSQYRGDYEQYF. The CDR3 bases are TGCGCCAGCAGCCAATACAGGGGGGACTACGAGCAGTACTTC. The rearrangement uses TRBV4-1 and TRBJ2-7; TRBD1 aligns across 8 bases. V was pared by 2 bases and J by 3 bases, with 3 bases of the junction left unmatched. The CDR3 runs to 14 residues. In germline, CDR1 is MGHRA, CDR2 YSYEKL.

This clone is categorized as medium-sized. As DNA, the CDR3 is TGCGCCAGCAGCCCCACTTCAGGTTACAATCAGCCCCAGCATTTT. Protein product: CASSPTSGYNQPQHF. The rearrangement joins TRBV5-1 to TRBJ1-5; D remains unclear. Germline loops: CDR1 SGHRS, CDR2 YFSETQ. The V end lost 4 bases, the J end lost 3 bases, and 14 bases lay between the germline ends. This CDR3 contains 15 residues.

CDR3 sequence: CAISESNGQAYEQYF. The CDR3 region has the DNA TGTGCCATCAGTGAGTCGAACGGGCAGGCCTACGAGCAGTACTTC. The chain joins TRBV10-3 to TRBJ2-7; D is ambiguous. Trimming took 0 bases from V and 2 from J, leaving 11 bases between them. The CDR3 is made up of 15 amino acids. Germline V gives CDR1 ENHRY, CDR2 SYGVKD.

The genes are TRBV5-6 and TRBJ2-5, with unresolved D. Germline CDR1 SGHDT, CDR2 YYEEEE. The CDR3 sequence is 14 residues long. Trimming took off 4 bases at V and 3 bases at J, with 13 bases between the two ends. The CDR3 DNA reads as TGTGCCAGCAGCCCCGAGTCTGTGGAAGAGACCCAGTACTTC. Its protein is CASSPESVEETQYF.

This clone is judged medium-sized. The CDR3 DNA sequence: TGTGCCAGCAGCTTCTACAGGAACCGCTCCTATAATTCACCCCTCCACTTT. Translating gives CASSFYRNRSYNSPLHF. This chain uses TRBV7-3 with TRBJ1-6, with D possibly matching TRBD1 (5 bases). This CDR3 region has 17 residues. Trimming shortened V by 3 bases and J by 0 bases, and 12 bases separated the two germline ends. In germline, CDR1 is SGHTA, CDR2 FQGTGA.

This rearrangement joins TRBV20-1 to TRBJ2-7; 7 bases fit TRBD1. V gave up 1 base and J gave up 6 bases; unmatched junction bases: 9. The CDR3 is 14 residues long. Germline V lookup: CDR1 DFQATT, CDR2 SNEGSKA (reference sequence). As DNA, the CDR3 is TGCAGTGCTAGAGCCGGACAGGAACCCCTCGAGCAGTACTTC. Protein sequence: CSARAGQEPLEQYF.

Turning to this clone: This sequence may be a read error, since a much larger clone differs from it by one base. This is likely a read error, given that the CDR3 carries no conserved phenylalanine or tryptophan at its end. V and J are TRBV6-2 or TRBV6-3 and TRBJ1-1; no firm D call. Germline CDR1 MNHEY, CDR2 SVGEGT. The CDR3 loop spans 16 amino acids. Written as DNA, the CDR3 is TGTGTCAGCAGTTACTCAGGACGGAGTAGGTACACTGAAGCTTTCCTT. Protein: CVSSYSGRSRYTEAFL.

This chain links TRBV5-1 with TRBJ2-7, with D possibly being TRBD1 (6 bases). Trimming cost V 4 bases and J 5 bases, with 19 bases left between them. The CDR3 contains 15 residues. The germline V gene has CDR1 SGHRS and CDR2 YFSETQ. The CDR3 DNA sequence: TGCGCCAGCAGCCGTGGACAGTCTTTGTCCGACGAGCAGTACTTC. Protein: CASSRGQSLSDEQYF.

By share of the sample, this clone is medium-sized. The chain employs TRBV2 and TRBJ2-2; D may be TRBD1 or TRBD2 (5 bases each). The CDR3 totals 14 residues. Trimming stripped 6 bases from V and 0 bases from J, with 8 bases between. Germline V gene sequence: CDR1 SNHLY, CDR2 FYNNEI. Written as DNA, the CDR3 is TGTGCCAGCAGGGGGGTCTCGAACACCGGGGAGCTGTTTTTT. Protein: CASRGVSNTGELFF.

This clone was detected ten times or more. Other nucleotide sequences from this sample produce the same CDR3. The V and J genes are TRBV11-2 and TRBJ2-3; TRBD1 matches at 7 bases. Trimming cost V 5 bases and J 8 bases; bases outside gene matches: 16. This CDR3 has 16 residues. Germline V gene data show CDR1 as SGHAT and CDR2 as FQNNGV. In nucleotides, the CDR3 is TGTGCCAGCAGCCTAGGACAGGTGGGGGTGAAGGGTACGCAGTATTTT. It codes for CASSLGQVGVKGTQYF. Complete variable domain (other parts from reference TRBV11-2 and TRBJ2-3): EAGVAQSPRYKIIEKRQSVAFWCNPISGHATLYWYQQILGQGPKLLIQFQNNGVVDDSQLPKDRFSAERLKGVDSTLKIQPAKLEDSAVYLCASSLGQVGVKGTQYFGPGTRLTVL.

The rearrangement links TRBV20-1 to TRBJ2-7; 7 bases are shared with TRBD1. V shed 6 bases and J 3 bases; nucleotides not matched to a gene: 5. Germline V CDR1 and CDR2: DFQATT, SNEGSKA (reference sequence). The CDR3 totals 12 residues. The CDR3 sequence: CSASTGIYEQYF. In DNA form, the CDR3 reads TGCAGTGCCTCGACAGGGATCTACGAGCAGTACTTC.

In this sample, this clone turned up many times. The rearrangement links TRBV11-1 to TRBJ2-1; D is perhaps TRBD1 or TRBD2 (6 bases each). The germline V and J ends were trimmed by 1 base and 3 bases, with 10 bases remaining between them. CDR3 size: 15 residues. The V gene's germline CDR1 is SGHAT and CDR2 FQDESV (reference sequence). DNA of the CDR3: TGTGCCAGCAGCTTAGGGGGGGCCCGCTACAATGAGCAGTTCTTC. Encoded protein: CASSLGGARYNEQFF.

The chain recombines TRBV4-1 with TRBJ2-7; D tentatively reads TRBD1 or TRBD2 (5 bases each). V lost 1 base, J lost 4 bases, and 14 bases lay in between. The CDR3 sequence is 15 residues long. The germline gives CDR1 MGHRA, CDR2 YSYEKL. CDR3 region: CASSQVSRDEYEQYF. As DNA, the CDR3 is TGCGCCAGCAGCCAAGTGAGCAGGGACGAGTACGAGCAGTACTTC.

Turning to this clone: The sample carries other DNA sequences with the same CDR3. This chain uses TRBV3-1 with TRBJ2-5, with 7 bases identical to TRBD2. The CDR3 runs to 12 residues. Germline V gene sequence: CDR1 LGHDT, CDR2 YNNKEL (reference sequence). V lost 8 bases and J lost 5; bases outside the gene matches: 5. CDR3 sequence (DNA): TGTGCCAGCCAGCGGGGTGGTGAGACCCAGTACTTC. Translated, it gives CASQRGGETQYF.

By its share, this clone is medium-sized. The chain employs TRBV7-2 and TRBJ2-3; D gene uncertain. The V gene's germline CDR1 is SGHTA and CDR2 FQGNSA. Deletions cut 4 bases from V and 1 base from J, with 3 bases between. This CDR3 has 12 residues. The chain's CDR3 is CASSSRTDTQYF. CDR3 bases: TGTGCCAGCAGCTCTCGCACAGATACGCAGTATTTT.

By sample share, this clone is medium-sized. The chain employs TRBV24-1 and TRBJ1-5; the D is unclear. Germline assignment: CDR1 KGHDR and CDR2 SFDVKD. V was cut by 9 bases and J by 4 bases, with 15 bases left in between. This CDR3 spans 14 amino acids. The CDR3 sequence: CATAPGQNNQPQHF. DNA for the CDR3: TGTGCCACCGCCCCCGGGCAGAATAATCAGCCCCAGCATTTT.